This entry lists 11 T cell receptor beta chains sequenced from one sample in a study of T cells in Graves' hyperthyroidism and ophthalmopathy. Researchers amplified the TCR beta CDR3 regions from RNA transcripts. An initial round of RT-PCR targeting the TCR CDR3 relied on the HTBI primer set. In TCRdb, the multiplex PCR reads were re-called with MiXCR into one record per CDR3 protein. Of roughly 520,000 distinct CDR3 sequences listed, 24% were seen once; the top ten hold about 11%. Sequencing input: blood. Every receptor here comes from a woman under 40 with Graves' ophthalmopathy.

Many counts were recorded for this clonotype. The rearrangement joins TRBV24-1 to TRBJ2-2, with D unresolved. The CDR3 contains 15 residues. Trimming left V 0 bases short and J 4 bases short, with 8 bases between. CDR1 and CDR2 from the germline V gene are KGHDR and SFDVKD. CDR3 sequence (DNA): TGTGCCACCAGTGATTTGGCGGTAGTCACCGGGGAGCTGTTTTTT. This codes for CATSDLAVVTGELFF.

Points on this clonotype: This clone may be a read error of a much larger clone one base away. This chain uses TRBV30 with TRBJ2-5; D remains ambiguous. Per the germline V gene, CDR1 is GTSNPN and CDR2 is SVGIG (reference sequence). Trimming removed 0 bases at V and 0 bases at J, with 11 bases between. The CDR3 covers 15 residues. The CDR3 loop is CAWSVMERDQETQYF. CDR3 nucleotides: TGTGCCTGGAGTGTAATGGAACGGGACCAAGAGACCCAGTACTTC.

V is TRBV6-1 and J is TRBJ2-7, with D hard to call. This CDR3 contains 12 residues. Germline V gives CDR1 MNHNS, CDR2 SASEGT. Trimming took 6 bases from V and 8 from J, leaving 14 bases between them. The CDR3 region has the DNA TGTGCCAGCAGCGATGTTGGGTTGCAGCAGTACTTC. It translates to CASSDVGLQQYF.

This clonotype turned up a few times. The chain couples TRBV18 to TRBJ2-2; D unresolved. CDR1 and CDR2 (germline): KGHSH, LQKENI. The CDR3 spans 14 residues. V dropped 3 bases and J dropped 4 bases, with 9 bases sitting between them. CDR3 in DNA: TGTGCCAGCTCACCGTCTCGGGCCACCGGGGAGCTGTTTTTT. As protein: CASSPSRATGELFF.

This clonotype was seen repeatedly, ten times or more. The chain couples TRBV5-1 to TRBJ1-1, with D uncertain. Germline V gene lookup returns CDR1 SGHRS and CDR2 YFSETQ. The CDR3 covers 12 residues. The V gene lost 3 bases and the J gene lost 10 bases, with 13 bases spanning the gap. The CDR3 sequence: CASSYEGWGAFF. CDR3 nucleotides: TGCGCCAGCAGCTACGAAGGTTGGGGAGCTTTCTTT.

In this sample, this clonotype turned up a few times. The rearrangement uses TRBV29-1 and TRBJ2-5, with 13 bases lining up with TRBD2. Germline V gene data show CDR1 as SQVTM and CDR2 as ANQGSEA. This CDR3 has 15 residues. With V trimmed by 4 bases and J by 5 bases, 7 bases remained unmatched. CDR3 in amino acids: CSVGTSGSTGETQYF. CDR3 DNA sequence: TGCAGCGTTGGGACTAGCGGGAGTACGGGGGAGACCCAGTACTTC.

This sequence joins TRBV30 and TRBJ1-2; 7 nucleotides agree with TRBD1. Germline-derived CDR1 and CDR2 are GTSNPN and SVGIG (reference sequence). With 7 bases clipped from V and 4 bases from J, the junction kept 9 bases outside the gene matches. CDR3 length: 13 amino acids. The CDR3: CASDRDGSYGYTF. The CDR3 DNA reads as TGTGCCTCTGACAGGGATGGGAGCTATGGCTACACCTTC.

This clonotype has ten or more counts. CDR3 coding DNA: TGTGCCACCCGGGCAGGGGGTAGCAATCAGCCCCAGCATTTT. Residues: CATRAGGSNQPQHF. The chain uses TRBV6-5 and TRBJ1-5; 7 bases match TRBD1. V dropped 10 bases and J dropped 0; count of bases not matched to a gene: 6. Germline CDR1 and CDR2: MNHEY and SVGAGI. The CDR3 spans 14 residues.

This clonotype was seen many times. The genes are TRBV10-3 and TRBJ1-5, with no clear D. Germline V gene data show CDR1 as ENHRY and CDR2 as SYGVKD. V lost 1 base to trimming and J lost 5 bases, with 6 bases between them. This CDR3 has 13 amino acids. DNA for the CDR3: TGTGCCATCAGTGAGTTGGCCGATCAGCCCCAGCATTTT. This sequence encodes CAISELADQPQHF.

About this clonotype: The junction departs from germline at one end; a sequencing error may be responsible. The V and J genes are TRBV6-2 or TRBV6-3 and TRBJ2-4; possibly TRBD1 for D (5 bases). The CDR3 extends over 15 amino acids. CDR1 and CDR2 from the germline V gene are MNHEY and SVGEGT. The CDR3 region is CASSFSRGFKNIKYF. The CDR3 region has the DNA TGTGCCAGCAGTTTTAGTAGGGGCTTCAAAAACATTAAGTACTTC.

This clonotype appeared many times. This chain connects TRBV3-1 to TRBJ1-5; the D gene is possibly TRBD1 (6 bases). V gave up 4 bases and J gave up 6 bases, with 7 bases separating them. This CDR3 has 12 amino acids. Germline CDR1 reads LGHDT; CDR2 reads YNNKEL (reference sequence). The CDR3 spells CASSRGGQPQHF. The DNA of the CDR3 is TGTGCCAGCAGCCGAGGGGGTCAGCCCCAGCATTTT. Full variable domain (missing parts from reference TRBV3-1 and TRBJ1-5): DTAVSQTPKYLVTQMGNDKSIKCEQNLGHDTMYWYKQDSKKFLKIMFSYNNKELIINETVPNRFSPKSPDKAHLNLHINSLELGDSAVYFCASSRGGQPQHFGDGTRLSIL.